This T cell receptor (beta chain) was observed in a study of T cells after yellow fever vaccination. About the study: Each low-cell-number fraction was prepared by means of SMART-Seq v4 Ultra Low Input.

This clonotype was observed at least ten times. Its specificity is unknown. Per germline, CDR1 SGHVS and CDR2 FQNEAQ. The CDR3 length is 13 residues. Trimming left V 1 base short and J 4 bases short, with 8 bases between. Making TCR cDNA involved 5'RACE template switching, which added UMIs and a universal primer site. MiXCR was run by TCRdb on the 5' RACE reads, yielding one entry per CDR3 protein. The repertoire has about 150,000 distinct CDR3 sequences, about 6.2% of them found once; the top ten carry under 0.7%. Study-wide findings and caveats: Abundant clonotypes from the bulk population could have been carried over as contaminants into FACS-sorted repertoires. Post-booster samples contained most primary-vaccination clones (nearly 98% CD4, roughly 88% CD8).

This clonotype originated in a man aged 25 to 40 who received the YFV17D yellow fever vaccine. Sequences were derived from CD4+ T cells sorted from PBMCs, sampled 10 days after the yellow fever booster vaccination. This sequence joins TRBV7-8 and TRBJ2-7; D uncertain. Here the CDR3 DNA reads TGTGCCAGCAGCTTAGGTCCTGGGTACGAGCAGTACTTC. It yields the protein CASSLGPGYEQYF.